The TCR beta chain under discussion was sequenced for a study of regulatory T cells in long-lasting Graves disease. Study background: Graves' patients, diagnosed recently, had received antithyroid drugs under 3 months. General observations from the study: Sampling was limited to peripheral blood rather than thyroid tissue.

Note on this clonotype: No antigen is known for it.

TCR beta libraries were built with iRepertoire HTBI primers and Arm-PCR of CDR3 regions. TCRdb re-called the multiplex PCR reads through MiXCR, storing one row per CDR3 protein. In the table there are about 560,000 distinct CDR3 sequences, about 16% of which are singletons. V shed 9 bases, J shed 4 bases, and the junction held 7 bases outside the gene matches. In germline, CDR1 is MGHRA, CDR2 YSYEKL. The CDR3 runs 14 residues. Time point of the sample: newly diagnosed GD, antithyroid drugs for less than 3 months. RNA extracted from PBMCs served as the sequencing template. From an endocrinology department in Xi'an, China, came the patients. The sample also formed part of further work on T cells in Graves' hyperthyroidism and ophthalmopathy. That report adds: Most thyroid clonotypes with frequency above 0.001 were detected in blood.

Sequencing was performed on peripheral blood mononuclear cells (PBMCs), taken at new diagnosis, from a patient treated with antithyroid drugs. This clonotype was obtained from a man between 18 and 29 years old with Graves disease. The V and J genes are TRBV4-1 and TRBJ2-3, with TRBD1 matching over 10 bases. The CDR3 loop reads CASRDRGGADTQYF. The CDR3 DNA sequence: TGCGCCAGTCGGGACAGGGGAGGGGCAGATACGCAGTATTTT.